The sequence of this TCR beta chain was determined in a study of OX40 agonist ivuxolimab in advanced cancers. General study points: At 0.1 to 3.0 mg/kg, CD4+ and CD8+ blood T cells expanded clonally by week 6. More expanded clones were seen, on average, in CD8+ T cells than in CD4+. Antigen specificity of clonally expanded peripheral T cells was not established.

People who had autoimmune disease history or systemic immunosuppression were excluded. The CDR3 spans 13 residues. Trimming left V 2 bases short and J 8 bases short, with 10 bases between. Per the germline V gene, CDR1 is SGHAT and CDR2 is FQNNGV. Method: immunoSEQ multiplex PCR; TCRdb's copy keeps in-frame clones and lacks some. Of about 50,000 clones listed, 90% to 95% are singletons. Details on this clone: Antigen: not known.

Sequenced material: CD4+ or CD8+ T cells sorted from blood, taken in a trial of the OX40 agonist ivuxolimab. The receptor was derived from an adult with an advanced solid tumor such as melanoma, head and neck, liver or kidney cancer. The chain is built from TRBV11-2 and TRBJ2-1; tentatively, D is TRBD2 (5 bases). CDR3 nucleotides: TGTGCCAGCAGCTTAACTAGTACGCATGAGCAGTTCTTC. Amino acid sequence: CASSLTSTHEQFF.